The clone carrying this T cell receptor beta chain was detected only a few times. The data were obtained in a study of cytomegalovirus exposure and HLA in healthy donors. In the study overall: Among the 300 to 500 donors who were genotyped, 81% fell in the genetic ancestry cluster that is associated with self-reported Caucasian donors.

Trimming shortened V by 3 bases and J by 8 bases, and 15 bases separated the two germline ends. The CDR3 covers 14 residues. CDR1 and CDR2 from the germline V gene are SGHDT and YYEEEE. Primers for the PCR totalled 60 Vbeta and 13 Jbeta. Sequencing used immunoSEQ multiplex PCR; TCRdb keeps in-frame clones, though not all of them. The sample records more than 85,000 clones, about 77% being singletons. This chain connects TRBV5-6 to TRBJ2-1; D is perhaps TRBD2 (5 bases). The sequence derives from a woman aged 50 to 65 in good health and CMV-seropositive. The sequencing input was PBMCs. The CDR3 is CASSSTRISDEQFF. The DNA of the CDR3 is TGTGCCAGCAGCTCCACTAGGATTTCCGATGAGCAGTTCTTC.